This is a list of T cell receptor beta chains from one sample in a study of T cell responses to AZD1222 COVID-19 vaccine. Assay: immunoSEQ multiplex PCR; the TCRdb copy retains only in-frame clones and omits some. The sample lists about 110,000 clones; 90% were seen once. Sequences were derived from peripheral blood, sampled 28 days after the second AZD1222 dose. The receptors originated from an adult who received the AZD1222 COVID-19 vaccine. The CDR3 runs from the conserved cysteine through the conserved F or W. D genes are given only for firm matches. Size values are once, few and many counts, or a class for expanded clones, and some rows have none.

v_gene: TRBV18
abundance: -
d_gene: -
j_gene: TRBJ2-5
CDR3aa: CASSPDIPETQYF
CDR3nt: TGTGCCAGCTCACCGGACATACCCGAGACCCAGTACTTC

v_gene: TRBV7-2
abundance: -
d_gene: -
j_gene: TRBJ1-6
CDR3aa: CASTDPGQNLHF
CDR3nt: TGTGCCAGCACCGATCCCGGACAGAACCTCCACTTT

v_gene: TRBV3-1/TRBV3-2
abundance: -
d_gene: TRBD1
j_gene: TRBJ2-7
CDR3aa: CASSQTGGYEQYF
CDR3nt: TGTGCCAGCAGCCAGACAGGGGGCTACGAGCAGTACTTC

v_gene: TRBV6-4
abundance: -
d_gene: -
j_gene: TRBJ1-2
CDR3aa: CASSDEGSGYTF
CDR3nt: TGTGCCAGCAGTGATGAGGGGAGTGGCTACACCTTC

v_gene: TRBV6-4
abundance: -
d_gene: -
j_gene: TRBJ1-1
CDR3aa: CASRDEGTSNTEAFF
CDR3nt: TGTGCCAGCAGGGATGAAGGGACATCGAACACTGAAGCTTTCTTT

v_gene: TRBV3-1/TRBV3-2
abundance: -
d_gene: TRBD2
j_gene: TRBJ2-3
CDR3aa: CASNLAGARDTQYF
CDR3nt: TGTGCCAGCAATTTAGCGGGGGCCAGAGATACGCAGTATTTT

v_gene: TRBV6-5
abundance: -
d_gene: TRBD1
j_gene: TRBJ2-7
CDR3aa: CASSPGQARSYEQYF
CDR3nt: TGTGCCAGCAGTCCCGGACAGGCACGCTCCTACGAGCAGTACTTC

v_gene: TRBV20-1
abundance: once
d_gene: -
j_gene: TRBJ2-5
CDR3aa: CSASSSQETQYF
CDR3nt: TGCAGTGCTAGTTCTAGCCAAGAGACCCAGTACTTC

v_gene: TRBV6-5
abundance: -
d_gene: -
j_gene: TRBJ2-5
CDR3aa: CASSYPGGSQETQYF
CDR3nt: TGTGCCAGCAGTTACCCCGGGGGAAGCCAAGAGACCCAGTACTTC

v_gene: TRBV5-4
abundance: once
d_gene: -
j_gene: TRBJ1-2
CDR3aa: CASSLGTSKGGSYTF
CDR3nt: TGTGCCAGCAGCCTCGGGACCTCAAAGGGGGGGAGCTACACCTTC

v_gene: TRBV5-6
abundance: -
d_gene: -
j_gene: TRBJ2-2
CDR3aa: CASSPRRTLAGELFF
CDR3nt: TGTGCCAGCAGCCCCAGAAGAACCCTAGCGGGGGAGCTGTTTTTT

v_gene: TRBV5-3
abundance: -
d_gene: -
j_gene: TRBJ2-5
CDR3aa: CARSGWGYLQETQYF
CDR3nt: TGTGCCAGAAGCGGCTGGGGATACTTACAAGAGACCCAGTACTTC

v_gene: TRBV24-1
abundance: -
d_gene: -
j_gene: TRBJ2-3
CDR3aa: CATLRGRGTDTQYF
CDR3nt: TGTGCCACCCTTCGGGGAAGGGGCACAGATACGCAGTATTTT

v_gene: TRBV6-2/TRBV6-3
abundance: -
d_gene: TRBD1
j_gene: TRBJ2-7
CDR3aa: CASSRGDRYYEQYF
CDR3nt: TGTGCCAGCAGCCGAGGGGACAGATATTACGAGCAGTACTTC

v_gene: TRBV21-1
abundance: -
d_gene: -
j_gene: TRBJ1-6
CDR3aa: CASSQVSLLRDSNSPLHF
CDR3nt: TGTGCCAGCAGCCAGGTTTCTCTCCTGCGGGACAGTAATTCACCCCTCCACTTT

v_gene: TRBV6-5
abundance: -
d_gene: TRBD1
j_gene: TRBJ1-5
CDR3aa: CASSYLTGDQPQHF
CDR3nt: TGTGCCAGCAGTTACCTGACAGGGGATCAGCCCCAGCATTTT

v_gene: TRBV15
abundance: once
d_gene: TRBD1
j_gene: TRBJ2-7
CDR3aa: CATSRGGTGVNNEQYF
CDR3nt: TGTGCCACCAGCAGGGGCGGGACAGGGGTCAACAACGAGCAGTACTTC